The 27 T cell receptor beta chains in this list originate from one sample, sequenced in a study of T cell repertoires in cytomegalovirus infection. TCRdb reprocessed the reads via MiXCR and lists one record per CDR3 protein. In the table there are 300,000 or so distinct CDR3 sequences, 9.6% of which are singletons. The sequencing input was PBMCs. Every receptor here comes from a human donor in good health (CMV status not recorded). Some clones in this sample may be carry-over from other donors' samples.

V usage is TRBV20-1 and J usage is TRBJ2-3, with 9 bases matching TRBD2. V was pared by 5 bases and J by 1 base, with 7 bases of the junction left unmatched. Germline V lookup: CDR1 DFQATT, CDR2 SNEGSKA (reference sequence). This CDR3 is built from 15 residues. The CDR3 DNA sequence: TGCAGTGCTTTCCGGACTAGCGACGGCACAGATACGCAGTATTTT. Protein sequence: CSAFRTSDGTDTQYF.

This clonotype was found many times. The rearrangement uses TRBV18 and TRBJ2-1; D is undetermined. In germline, CDR1 is KGHSH, CDR2 LQKENI. The V and J ends lost 6 bases and 0 bases respectively, with 6 bases between them. This CDR3 spans 13 amino acids. The CDR3 region has the DNA TGTGCCAGCTCGCGGACCTCCTACAATGAGCAGTTCTTC. Amino acid sequence: CASSRTSYNEQFF.

Ten or more counts support this clonotype. The chain couples TRBV7-2 to TRBJ2-7, with D perhaps assigned TRBD1 or TRBD2 (5 bases each). The germline V gene encodes CDR1 SGHTA and CDR2 FQGNSA. With 2 bases removed from V and 6 bases from J, the gap between germline ends came to 11 bases. This CDR3 region has 13 residues. In nucleotides, the CDR3 is TGTGCCAGCAGCTTATTTGAAGGGACCGAGCAGTACGTC. Protein sequence: CASSLFEGTEQYV.

This clonotype has at least ten counts. J is TRBJ2-5 and V is TRBV6-5, with 9 bases identical to TRBD2. Losses at the gene ends were 4 bases for V and 3 bases for J; bases not matched to a gene: 3. CDR1 MNHEY and CDR2 SVGAGI come from the germline V gene. The CDR3 contains 14 residues. The CDR3 here is CASSFSGGKETQYF. CDR3 coding DNA: TGTGCCAGCAGTTTCAGCGGGGGGAAAGAGACCCAGTACTTC.

This clonotype was recorded a few times. This sequence joins TRBV14 and TRBJ1-1, with D tentatively TRBD1 (5 bases). V lost 4 bases, J lost 0 bases, and 12 bases lay in between. This CDR3 is built from 15 residues. Germline loops: CDR1 SGHDN, CDR2 FVKESK. The chain's CDR3 is CASSPRRGMNTEAFF. The CDR3 DNA is TGTGCCAGCAGCCCCCGACGGGGCATGAACACTGAAGCTTTCTTT.

This clonotype has ten or more counts. The chain links TRBV7-9 to TRBJ1-6, with D possibly being TRBD1 (6 bases). There are 14 residues in the CDR3. CDR1 is SEHNR and CDR2 is FQNEAQ in the germline V gene (reference sequence). Trimming pared 5 bases from V and 7 bases from J, leaving 12 bases between. The CDR3 reads CASSDRDINSPLHF. The CDR3, as DNA: TGTGCCAGCAGCGATCGGGACATCAATTCACCCCTCCACTTT.

Turning to this clonotype: This sequence may be a read error, since a much larger clone differs from it by one base. The CDR3 ends on some other residue instead of the conserved phenylalanine or tryptophan, so this is likely a read error. The CDR3 bases are TGCAGCGTTGAAGCAAGTGTCGCTGAAGCTTTCGTT. It codes for CSVEASVAEAFV. The chain carries TRBV29-1 and TRBJ1-1; D uncertain. Germline loops: CDR1 SQVTM, CDR2 ANQGSEA. The ends were cut back, 1 base at V and 6 bases at J, with 9 bases in the middle. The CDR3 totals 12 residues.

Ten or more counts support this clonotype. V is TRBV7-2 and J is TRBJ1-5; D perhaps matches TRBD1 (6 bases). CDR3 length equals 18 residues. From germline, CDR1 is SGHTA and CDR2 FQGNSA. V dropped 1 base and J dropped 0 bases, with 16 bases sitting between them. The CDR3 here is CASSLEGRTAYSNQPQHF. CDR3 sequence (DNA): TGTGCCAGCAGCTTAGAAGGTCGGACAGCTTATAGCAATCAGCCCCAGCATTTT.

Many counts were recorded for this clonotype. The chain carries TRBV6-2 or TRBV6-3 and TRBJ2-1; D not certain. The CDR3 covers 12 residues. V lost 0 bases and J lost 8, with 5 bases in between. Per the germline V gene, CDR1 is MNHEY and CDR2 is SVGEGT. CDR3 region: CASSYSIYEQFF. DNA for the CDR3: TGTGCCAGCAGTTACTCGATCTATGAGCAGTTCTTC.

This clonotype has a count of ten or more. The V call is TRBV6-2 or TRBV6-3, the J call TRBJ1-6, with D possibly matching TRBD1 (5 bases). Germline V gene sequence: CDR1 MNHEY, CDR2 SVGEGT. The CDR3 consists of 16 residues. The V end was cut by 0 bases, the J end by 3 bases, with 9 bases between. The CDR3 nucleotides read TGTGCCAGCAGTTACTCGGGCAGGGACTATAATTCACCCCTCCACTTT. Translating gives CASSYSGRDYNSPLHF.

This clonotype turned up a few times. The J gene is TRBJ2-7, the V gene TRBV3-1, with unresolved D. Germline lookup yields CDR1 LGHDT and CDR2 YNNKEL (reference sequence). The CDR3 extends over 12 amino acids. Trimming stripped 0 bases from V and 7 bases from J, with 7 bases between. The CDR3 sequence: CASSQDRLEQYF. CDR3 coding DNA: TGTGCCAGCAGCCAAGATCGGTTGGAGCAGTACTTC.

This clonotype was observed many times. The chain has TRBV2 and TRBJ2-3, with D possibly TRBD1 on 6 matching bases. From germline, CDR1 is SNHLY and CDR2 FYNNEI. Trimming shortened V by 2 bases and J by 0 bases, and 12 bases separated the two germline ends. The CDR3 covers 16 residues. The CDR3 DNA is TGTGCCAGCAGTGAATTGGGACACACTAGCACAGATACGCAGTATTTT. Translating it yields CASSELGHTSTDTQYF.

This clonotype was detected only a few times. This chain joins TRBV10-3 and TRBJ2-3, with TRBD1 matching over 9 bases. Germline V gives CDR1 ENHRY, CDR2 SYGVKD. The J segment lost 4 bases and the V segment lost 7 bases, leaving 3 bases of the junction unmatched. The CDR3 has 13 residues. This chain's CDR3 is CAIKTGGSDTQYF. In DNA, the CDR3 is TGTGCCATCAAGACAGGGGGTTCAGATACGCAGTATTTT.

This clonotype came up many times. V is TRBV7-2 and J is TRBJ2-1, with D tentatively TRBD2 (6 bases). Trimming shortened V by 5 bases and J by 2 bases, and 10 bases separated the two germline ends. CDR3 length: 14 residues. Germline CDR1 SGHTA, CDR2 FQGNSA. The CDR3 DNA follows: TGTGCCAGCAGCCGGAGGGGCCCCTACAATGAGCAGTTCTTC. Its protein is CASSRRGPYNEQFF.

Comment on this clonotype: One junction end does not reproduce the germline sequence, and a read error may be involved. The rearrangement uses TRBV2 and TRBJ1-2; D is undetermined. Looked up from germline, CDR1 is SNHLY and CDR2 is FYNNEI. The CDR3 has 12 residues. This CDR3 reads CVSNQNNYGYTF. CDR3 coding DNA: TGTGTCAGCAATCAGAATAACTATGGCTACACCTTC. Full variable domain (outside the CDR3, taken from reference TRBV2 and TRBJ1-2): EPEVTQTPSHQVTQMGQEVILRCVPISNHLYFYWYRQILGQKVEFLVSFYNNEISEKSEIFDDQFSVERPDGSNFTLKIRSTKLEDSAMYFCVSNQNNYGYTFGSGTRLTVV.

The sample holds many counts of this clonotype. The rearrangement joins TRBV5-1 to TRBJ1-2; 7 nucleotides align to TRBD1. Germline V gene sequence: CDR1 SGHRS, CDR2 YFSETQ. The CDR3 length is 15 residues. V dropped 0 bases and J dropped 5; count of bases not matched to a gene: 7. CDR3 DNA sequence: TGCGCCAGCAGCTTGGACTACGGGACAGAGTATGGCTACACCTTC. Amino acid sequence: CASSLDYGTEYGYTF.

The chain joins TRBV5-1 to TRBJ1-2; TRBD1 matches at 7 bases. V shed 4 bases, J shed 5 bases, and the junction held 8 bases outside the gene matches. Germline V lookup: CDR1 SGHRS, CDR2 YFSETQ. The CDR3 runs to 14 residues. The CDR3 here is CASSIARQGYGYTF. The CDR3 DNA reads TGCGCCAGCAGCATAGCCAGACAGGGATATGGCTACACCTTC.

This clonotype appeared many times. The chain has TRBV7-2 and TRBJ1-6; TRBD1 might be the D (5 bases). Per the germline V gene, CDR1 is SGHTA and CDR2 is FQGNSA. This CDR3 is 13 amino acids long. The V end lost 5 bases, the J end lost 19 bases, and 21 bases lay between the germline ends. The CDR3 DNA follows: TGTGCCAGCAGCCCACTAGGGACTAGCGAAATACACTTT. This encodes CASSPLGTSEIHF.

At least ten counts were recorded for this clonotype. The chain has TRBV28 and TRBJ2-1; 12 bases are a match to TRBD1. In germline, CDR1 is MDHEN, CDR2 SYDVKM. There are 15 residues in the CDR3. Trimming took 4 bases from V and 8 from J; bases not matched to a gene: 6. CDR3 in DNA: TGTGCCAGCAGTTCACCGGGACAGGGGGCTGATGAGCAGTTCTTC. This encodes CASSSPGQGADEQFF.

This clonotype has only a few counts. This CDR3 reads CAIRSGLGQETQYF. The DNA of the CDR3 is TGTGCCATCAGGTCGGGTCTAGGCCAAGAGACCCAGTACTTC. The chain links TRBV10-3 to TRBJ2-5; D is undetermined. V lost 6 bases to trimming and J lost 1 base, with 12 bases between them. Germline CDR1 is ENHRY and CDR2 is SYGVKD. The CDR3 runs 14 residues.

At least ten counts were recorded for this clonotype. CDR3 loop: CASSLGGYDQPQHF. For the CDR3, the DNA is TGTGCCAGCAGCTTAGGAGGATACGATCAGCCCCAGCATTTT. The chain carries TRBV7-2 and TRBJ1-5; D unresolved. CDR3 length: 14 residues. Germline CDR1 and CDR2: SGHTA and FQGNSA. V lost 1 base, J lost 5 bases, and 9 bases lay in between. The full variable domain, its missing parts supplied by reference TRBV7-2 and TRBJ1-5, is GAGVSQSPSNKVTEKGKDVELRCDPISGHTALYWYRQSLGQGLEFLIYFQGNSAPDKSGLPSDRFSAERTGGSVSTLTIQRTQQEDSAVYLCASSLGGYDQPQHFGDGTRLSIL.

J is TRBJ2-1 and V is TRBV18; D is unresolved. Germline V gene lookup returns CDR1 KGHSH and CDR2 LQKENI. Trimming shortened V by 0 bases and J by 6 bases, and 15 bases separated the two germline ends. The CDR3 length is 16 residues. CDR3 in DNA: TGTGCCAGCTCACCACCGAGTAGCCTCGTGGGCAATGAGCAGTTCTTC. It codes for CASSPPSSLVGNEQFF.

This clonotype was found a few times. The V gene is TRBV20-1, the J gene TRBJ2-5; TRBD2 is a possible D gene (6 bases). The CDR3 length is 12 residues. Trimming stripped 7 bases from V and 1 base from J, with 10 bases between. The germline gives CDR1 DFQATT, CDR2 SNEGSKA (reference sequence). CDR3 protein: CSVRTTQETQYF. The CDR3 region has the DNA TGCAGTGTCAGGACTACCCAAGAGACCCAGTACTTC.

The V and J genes are TRBV19 and TRBJ2-4, with D unclear. The CDR3 loop spans 16 amino acids. The ends were cut back, 6 bases at V and 1 base at J, with 16 bases in the middle. Germline V gene data show CDR1 as LNHDA and CDR2 as SQIVND (reference sequence). As DNA, the CDR3 is TGTGCCAGTAGCGTTCAAGGCCCTGGGGCCAAAAACATTCAGTACTTC. It is translated as CASSVQGPGAKNIQYF.

V usage is TRBV23-1 and J usage is TRBJ2-5; a possible D gene is TRBD1 (5 bases). TRBV23-1 is recorded as an ORF, its role being uncertain. CDR3 length: 15 residues. Deletions cut 7 bases from V and 1 base from J, with 16 bases between. The CDR3 loop reads CASILRPRGQETQYF. The CDR3 region has the DNA TGCGCCAGCATCCTCCGGCCAAGGGGCCAAGAGACCCAGTACTTC.

At least ten counts were recorded for this clonotype. DNA for the CDR3: TGTGCCAGCAGTTTTGCACCCGACAGGGGTCGGTACTTC. It yields the protein CASSFAPDRGRYF. The rearrangement joins TRBV12-3 or TRBV12-4 to TRBJ2-4; 8 bases are shared with TRBD1. J was trimmed by 15 bases and V by 3 bases; bases with no gene match: 10. CDR3 length equals 13 residues.

This clonotype has a handful of counts. CDR3 sequence (DNA): TGCAGTGCTAGACTTGACAGTGAAGCTTTCTTT. Translation gives CSARLDSEAFF. The gene calls are TRBV20-1 and TRBJ1-1; tentative D call: TRBD1 (5 bases). Trimming stripped 2 bases from V and 7 bases from J, with 8 bases between. Germline CDR1 DFQATT, CDR2 SNEGSKA (reference sequence). This CDR3 region has 11 residues.